Listed here is a single T cell receptor beta chain. Its antigen remains unknown. The listed genes are named as in mouse. The read halts 4 residues ahead of the CDR3 end, with the missing end drawn from the germline J gene. This entry belongs to a study of CD8+ T cells in alopecia areata. Study summary: Grafts of skin from C3H/HeJ donors aged roughly 6-12 months with spontaneous alopecia went to female C3H/HeJ mice aged 7-10 weeks. Study findings and constraints: Relative to normal scalp, lesional scalp, especially alopecia totalis/universalis, showed higher clonality. Among patients, TCR sharing was less clear than in mice, a difference possibly due in part to HLA diversity in the patient population. Resident alphabeta T cells of normal skin are also sequenced in scalp samples.

The authors extracted RNA and reverse transcribed it into cDNA as the sequencing template. TCRdb keeps only in-frame clones here, not all; method: immunoSEQ multiplex PCR. Recorded here are over 100,000 clones, none singletons. The CDR3 is made up of 15 amino acids. The V segment lost 4 bases and the J segment 5 bases; nucleotides outside the gene matches: 6. Germline V CDR1 and CDR2: FNHDT, SITEND (reference sequence). This TCR came from a C3H/HeJ mouse with alopecia areata. Mouse strain MHC haplotype: H2-k. The sequenced sample was lesional skin. The genes are TRBV19 and TRBJ2-1; 10 bases line up with TRBD1. CDR3 DNA (partial): TGTGCCAGCAGTTCTCCCGGGACAGGGGATGCT. As protein: CASSSPGTGDA. The CDR3 in full is CASSSPGTGDAEQFF.